This is a list of T cell receptor beta chains from one sample in a study of CD4 T cells in relation to SARS-CoV-2 and coronaviruses. The antigens for these receptors are not known. Profiled with immunoSEQ multiplex PCR; TCRdb holds only in-frame clones, not every one. Counted here are about 35,000 clones, around 77% occurring once; the ten biggest clones make up around 21%. Input material: memory CD4+ T cells from PBMCs, cultured in vitro. The receptors shown here come from an adult with COVID-19. Each CDR3 is given with its conserved first and last residue. A D gene is named only where the DNA matches it firmly. Some rows have no size entry. The others give once, few or many, or a class for an expanded clone.

D gene	V gene	J gene	clone size	CDR3 protein	CDR3 DNA
TRBD1	TRBV10-3	TRBJ1-1	once	CAISGQGTTLNTEAFF	TGTGCCATCAGTGGACAGGGAACTACACTGAACACTGAAGCTTTCTTT
-	TRBV5-1	TRBJ1-1	-	CASSPVGGVRNTEAFF	TGCGCCAGCAGCCCGGTGGGGGGGGTAAGAAACACTGAAGCTTTCTTT
TRBD2	TRBV28	TRBJ2-3	-	CASSFSFRTSGRSGTDTQYF	TGTGCCAGCAGTTTCTCGTTTCGGACTAGCGGGAGATCGGGCACAGATACGCAGTATTTT
-	TRBV2	TRBJ2-2	once	CASSSNTGELFF	TGTGCCAGCAGTTCCAACACCGGGGAGCTGTTTTTT
-	TRBV4-1	TRBJ1-5	-	CASSQRNRVGNQPQHF	TGCGCCAGCAGCCAAAGGAACAGGGTTGGCAATCAGCCCCAGCATTTT
TRBD2	TRBV7-2	TRBJ2-4	-	CASSMDSGGNIQYF	TGTGCCAGCAGCATGGATAGCGGGGGAAACATTCAGTACTTC
-	TRBV7-9	TRBJ1-4	-	CASSLLAGSEKLFF	TGTGCCAGCAGCTTACTAGCTGGGAGTGAAAAACTGTTTTTT
-	TRBV9	TRBJ2-4	once	CASSADPDSGAKNIQYF	TGTGCCAGCAGCGCAGACCCGGACAGCGGAGCCAAAAACATTCAGTACTTC
-	TRBV23-1	TRBJ2-7	-	CANKSRGQIAYEQYF	TGCGCCAACAAATCTCGTGGGCAAATTGCCTACGAGCAGTACTTC
TRBD1	TRBV24-1	TRBJ2-2	few	CATSDPGGNTGELFF	TGTGCCACCAGTGACCCAGGGGGGAACACCGGGGAGCTGTTTTTT
TRBD1	TRBV5-1	TRBJ2-7	-	CASSLWLDRATSEQYF	TGCGCCAGCAGCTTGTGGCTGGACAGGGCCACATCCGAGCAGTACTTC
-	TRBV6-2/TRBV6-3	TRBJ2-1	-	CASSSRGSSYNEQFF	TGTGCCAGCAGTTCCCGGGGAAGCTCCTACAATGAGCAGTTCTTC
-	TRBV7-9	TRBJ2-3	-	CASSLGEVNTQYF	TGTGCCAGCAGCTTAGGCGAAGTGAATACGCAGTATTTT
-	TRBV4-1	TRBJ1-2	few	CASSQDGGYTF	TGCGCCAGCAGCCAAGATGGTGGCTACACCTTC
-	TRBV4-2	TRBJ2-6	once	CASSQVAGVSGANVLTF	TGTGCCAGCAGCCAAGTAGCCGGAGTCTCTGGGGCCAACGTCCTGACTTTC
-	TRBV30	TRBJ2-6	-	CALPLSGANVLTF	TGTGCCTTACCGCTCTCTGGGGCCAACGTCCTGACTTTC
-	TRBV5-1	TRBJ1-1	-	CASSTGSRGTEAFF	TGCGCCAGCAGTACAGGGTCACGGGGCACTGAAGCTTTCTTT
-	TRBV19	TRBJ2-1	-	CASKEWTSPYNEQFF	TGTGCCAGTAAAGAGTGGACGTCGCCCTACAATGAGCAGTTCTTC
TRBD2	TRBV3-1/TRBV3-2	TRBJ2-1	medium-sized	CASSTRTSGSINNEQFF	TGTGCCAGCAGCACCCGGACTAGCGGGAGCATCAACAATGAGCAGTTCTTC
-	TRBV2	TRBJ1-1	-	CASSEFQGRNTEAFF	TGTGCCAGCAGTGAATTCCAGGGTAGGAACACTGAAGCTTTCTTT
TRBD1	TRBV27	TRBJ2-7	-	CASRSRQGPYEQYF	TGTGCCAGCAGGTCCCGACAGGGGCCCTACGAGCAGTACTTC
-	TRBV10-3	TRBJ1-2	-	CAISDKSNYGYTF	TGTGCCATCAGCGACAAGTCTAACTATGGCTACACCTTC
-	TRBV5-6	TRBJ2-1	-	CASSLVGVGYNEQFF	TGTGCCAGCAGCTTGGTTGGAGTGGGCTACAATGAGCAGTTCTTC
-	TRBV28	TRBJ2-5	once	CASSPPRGETQYF	TGTGCCAGCAGTCCCCCCCGGGGGGAGACCCAGTACTTC
-	TRBV20-1	TRBJ1-2	once	CSGWGYTF	TGCAGTGGCTGGGGCTACACCTTC
TRBD2	TRBV9	TRBJ2-5	-	CASSVRWEGRETQYF	TGTGCCAGCAGCGTAAGGTGGGAGGGCCGGGAGACCCAGTACTTC
-	TRBV20-1	TRBJ2-1	-	CSAIELAYNEQFF	TGCAGTGCTATTGAGCTAGCCTACAATGAGCAGTTCTTC
-	TRBV6-5	TRBJ2-7	-	CASSFTGYEQYF	TGTGCCAGCAGTTTTACAGGATACGAGCAGTACTTC
-	TRBV7-3	TRBJ2-1	-	CASSLYGSGAYNEQFF	TGTGCCAGCAGCTTATACGGTAGCGGCGCTTACAATGAGCAGTTCTTC
-	TRBV28	TRBJ1-5	-	CAIAPLYSNQPQHF	TGTGCCATTGCCCCGCTGTATAGCAATCAGCCCCAGCATTTT
-	TRBV19	TRBJ2-3	-	CASSKVPTDTQYF	TGTGCCAGTAGTAAGGTCCCCACAGATACGCAGTATTTT
TRBD2	TRBV28	TRBJ2-3	few	CASSSRTSGRVTDTQYF	TGTGCCAGCAGCAGCCGGACTAGCGGGAGAGTTACAGATACGCAGTATTTT
-	TRBV4-1	TRBJ2-3	-	CASRGPSRDTQYF	TGCGCCAGCCGAGGACCCAGCCGAGATACGCAGTATTTT
-	TRBV6-6	TRBJ2-5	-	CASSYRVGQSQETQYF	TGTGCCAGCAGTTACAGAGTTGGGCAGAGCCAAGAGACCCAGTACTTC
TRBD2	TRBV4-1	TRBJ2-1	-	CASSQEVTSGSTTGNEQFF	TGCGCCAGCAGCCAAGAAGTGACTAGCGGGAGTACGACGGGAAATGAGCAGTTCTTC
-	TRBV7-9	TRBJ2-1	-	CASSFSEERHEQFF	TGTGCCAGCAGCTTTTCCGAGGAGAGGCATGAGCAGTTCTTC
-	TRBV6-2/TRBV6-3	TRBJ2-1	once	CASSYSYNEQFF	TGTGCCAGCAGTTACTCCTACAATGAGCAGTTCTTC
-	TRBV6-2/TRBV6-3	TRBJ2-1	-	CASSAAGLFYNEQFF	TGTGCCAGCAGCGCCGCAGGACTATTCTACAATGAGCAGTTCTTC
-	TRBV3-1/TRBV3-2	TRBJ2-2	-	CASSQDALSGELFF	TGTGCCAGCAGCCAAGACGCCTTGTCCGGGGAGCTGTTTTTT
-	TRBV3-1/TRBV3-2	TRBJ2-1	-	CASSQGISGNEQFF	TGTGCCAGCAGCCAAGGAATTAGCGGCAATGAGCAGTTCTTC